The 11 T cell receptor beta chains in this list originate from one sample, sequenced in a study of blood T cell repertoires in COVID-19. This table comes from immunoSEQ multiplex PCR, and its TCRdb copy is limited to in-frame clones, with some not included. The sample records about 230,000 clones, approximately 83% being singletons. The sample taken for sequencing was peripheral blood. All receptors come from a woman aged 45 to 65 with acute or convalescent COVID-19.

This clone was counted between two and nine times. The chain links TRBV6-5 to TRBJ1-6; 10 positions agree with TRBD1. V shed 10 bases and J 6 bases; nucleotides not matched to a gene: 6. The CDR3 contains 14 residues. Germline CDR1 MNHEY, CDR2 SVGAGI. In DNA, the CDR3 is TGTGCCACCAAAGGGGACAGGGGTAATTCACCCCTCCACTTT. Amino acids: CATKGDRGNSPLHF.

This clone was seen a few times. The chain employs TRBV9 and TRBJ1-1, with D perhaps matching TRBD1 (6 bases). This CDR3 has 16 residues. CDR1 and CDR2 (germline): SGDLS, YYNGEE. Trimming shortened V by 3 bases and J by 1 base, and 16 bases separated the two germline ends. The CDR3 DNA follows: TGTGCCAGCAGCGAGAGGTTGGGGGCTGGGAACACTGAAGCTTTCTTT. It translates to CASSERLGAGNTEAFF.

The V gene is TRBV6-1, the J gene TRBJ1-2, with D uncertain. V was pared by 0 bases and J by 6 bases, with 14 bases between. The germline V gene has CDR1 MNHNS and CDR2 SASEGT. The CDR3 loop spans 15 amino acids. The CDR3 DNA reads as TGTGCCAGCAGTGAAGCGAACGGGGTTTGGAATGGCTACACCTTC. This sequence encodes CASSEANGVWNGYTF.

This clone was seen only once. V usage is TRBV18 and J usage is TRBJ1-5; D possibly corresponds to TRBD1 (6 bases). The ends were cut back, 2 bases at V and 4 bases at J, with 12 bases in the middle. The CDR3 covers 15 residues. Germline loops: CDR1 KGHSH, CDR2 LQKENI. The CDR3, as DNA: TGTGCCAGCTCACCAATAAAGGACAGAAATCAGCCCCAGCATTTT. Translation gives CASSPIKDRNQPQHF.

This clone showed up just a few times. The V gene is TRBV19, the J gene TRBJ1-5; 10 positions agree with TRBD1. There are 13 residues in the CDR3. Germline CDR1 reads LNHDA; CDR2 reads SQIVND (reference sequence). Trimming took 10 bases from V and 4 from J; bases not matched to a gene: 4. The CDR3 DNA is TGTGCCACTAGGACAGGGGGGAATCAGCCCCAGCATTTT. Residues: CATRTGGNQPQHF.

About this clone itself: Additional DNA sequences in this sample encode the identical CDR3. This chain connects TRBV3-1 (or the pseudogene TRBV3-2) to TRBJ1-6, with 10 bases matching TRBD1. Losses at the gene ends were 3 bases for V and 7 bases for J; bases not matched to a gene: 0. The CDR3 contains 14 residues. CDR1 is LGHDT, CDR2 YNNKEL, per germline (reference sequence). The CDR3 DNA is TGTGCCAGCAGCCAGGGACAGGGGAATTCACCCCTCCACTTT. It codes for CASSQGQGNSPLHF.

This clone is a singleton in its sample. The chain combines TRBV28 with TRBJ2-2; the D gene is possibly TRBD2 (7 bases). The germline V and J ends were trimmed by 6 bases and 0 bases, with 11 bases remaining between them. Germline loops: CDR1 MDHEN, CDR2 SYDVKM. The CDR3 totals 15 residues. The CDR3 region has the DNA TGTGCCAGCAGGGGCGGGGGCCCGAACACCGGGGAGCTGTTTTTT. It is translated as CASRGGGPNTGELFF.

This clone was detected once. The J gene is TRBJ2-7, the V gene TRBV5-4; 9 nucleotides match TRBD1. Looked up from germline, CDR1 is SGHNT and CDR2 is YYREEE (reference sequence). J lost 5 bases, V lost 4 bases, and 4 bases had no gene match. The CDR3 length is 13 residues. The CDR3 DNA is TGTGCCAGCAGCCGGACAGGGGAGGACGAGCAGTACTTC. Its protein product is CASSRTGEDEQYF.

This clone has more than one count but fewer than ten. Here the CDR3 DNA reads TGTGCCAGCTCAGAACGAGGACAGGGTACTGAAGCTTTCTTT. This gives the protein CASSERGQGTEAFF. The chain carries TRBV18 and TRBJ1-1; 8 nucleotides agree with TRBD1. This CDR3 has 14 residues. Germline assignment: CDR1 KGHSH and CDR2 LQKENI. Trimming removed 5 bases from V and 5 bases from J; junction bases left unmatched: 7.

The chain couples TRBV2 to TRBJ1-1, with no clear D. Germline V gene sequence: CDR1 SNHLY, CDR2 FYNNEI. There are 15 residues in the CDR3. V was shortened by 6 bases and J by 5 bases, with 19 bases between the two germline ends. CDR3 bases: TGTGCCAGCAGCCCCCCGGGGTTGGTGGGGACTGAAGCTTTCTTT. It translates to CASSPPGLVGTEAFF.

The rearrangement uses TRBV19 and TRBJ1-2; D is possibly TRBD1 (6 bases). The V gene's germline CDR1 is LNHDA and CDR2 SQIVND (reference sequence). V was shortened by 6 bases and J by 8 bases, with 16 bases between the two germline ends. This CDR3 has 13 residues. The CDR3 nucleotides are TGTGCCAGTAGCCGGGACAAAAGTCGCGGCTACACCTTC. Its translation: CASSRDKSRGYTF. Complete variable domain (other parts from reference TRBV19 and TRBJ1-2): DGGITQSPKYLFRKEGQNVTLSCEQNLNHDAMYWYRQDPGQGLRLIYYSQIVNDFQKGDIAEGYSVSREKKESFPLTVTSAQKNPTAFYLCASSRDKSRGYTFGSGTRLTVV.